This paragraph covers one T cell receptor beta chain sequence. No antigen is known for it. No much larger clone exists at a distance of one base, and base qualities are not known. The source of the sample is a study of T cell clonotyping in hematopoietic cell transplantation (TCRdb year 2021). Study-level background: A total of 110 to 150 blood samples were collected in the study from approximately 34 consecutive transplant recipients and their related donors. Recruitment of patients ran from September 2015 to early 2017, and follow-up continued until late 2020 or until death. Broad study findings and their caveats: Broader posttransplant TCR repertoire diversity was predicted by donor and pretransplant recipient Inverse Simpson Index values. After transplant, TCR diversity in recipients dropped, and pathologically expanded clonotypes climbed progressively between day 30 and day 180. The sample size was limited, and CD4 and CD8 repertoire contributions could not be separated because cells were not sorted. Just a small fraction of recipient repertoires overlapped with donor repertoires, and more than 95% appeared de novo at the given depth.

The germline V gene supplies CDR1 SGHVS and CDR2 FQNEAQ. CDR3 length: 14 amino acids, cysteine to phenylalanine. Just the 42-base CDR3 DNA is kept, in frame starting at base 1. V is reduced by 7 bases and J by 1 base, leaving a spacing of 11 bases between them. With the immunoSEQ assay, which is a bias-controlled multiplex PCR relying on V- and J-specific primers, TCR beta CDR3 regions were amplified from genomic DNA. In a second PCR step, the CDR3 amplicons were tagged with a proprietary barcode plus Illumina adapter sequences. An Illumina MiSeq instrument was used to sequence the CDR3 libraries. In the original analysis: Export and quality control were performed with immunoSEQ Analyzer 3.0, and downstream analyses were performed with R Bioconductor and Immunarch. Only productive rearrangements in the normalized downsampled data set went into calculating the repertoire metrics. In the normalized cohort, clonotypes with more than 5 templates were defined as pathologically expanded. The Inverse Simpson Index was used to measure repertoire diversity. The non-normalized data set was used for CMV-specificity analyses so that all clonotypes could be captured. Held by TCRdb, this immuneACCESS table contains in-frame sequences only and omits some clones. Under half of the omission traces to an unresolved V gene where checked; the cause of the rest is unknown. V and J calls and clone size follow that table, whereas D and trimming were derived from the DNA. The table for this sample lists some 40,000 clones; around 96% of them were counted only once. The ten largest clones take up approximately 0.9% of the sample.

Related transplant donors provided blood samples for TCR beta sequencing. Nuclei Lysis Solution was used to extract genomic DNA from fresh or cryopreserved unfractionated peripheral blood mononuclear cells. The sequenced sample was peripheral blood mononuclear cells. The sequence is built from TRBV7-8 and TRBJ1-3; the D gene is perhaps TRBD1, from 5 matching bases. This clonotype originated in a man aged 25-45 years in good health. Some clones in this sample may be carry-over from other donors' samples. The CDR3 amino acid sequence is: CASIQARSGNTIYF. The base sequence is TGTGCCAGCATACAGGCTCGATCTGGAAACACCATATATTTT.